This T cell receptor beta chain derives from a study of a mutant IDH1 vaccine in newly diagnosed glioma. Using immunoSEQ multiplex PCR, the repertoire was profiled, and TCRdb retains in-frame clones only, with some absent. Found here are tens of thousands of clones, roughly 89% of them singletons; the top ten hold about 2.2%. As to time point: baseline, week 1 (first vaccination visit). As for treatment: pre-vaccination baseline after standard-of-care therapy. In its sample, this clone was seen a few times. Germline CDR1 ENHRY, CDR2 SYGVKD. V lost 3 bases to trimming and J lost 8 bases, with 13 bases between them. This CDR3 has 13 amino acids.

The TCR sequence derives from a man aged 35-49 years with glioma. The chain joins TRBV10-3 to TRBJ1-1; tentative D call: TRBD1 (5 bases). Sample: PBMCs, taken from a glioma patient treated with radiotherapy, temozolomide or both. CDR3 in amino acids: CAISEWAGQEAFF. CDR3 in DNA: TGTGCCATCAGTGAATGGGCAGGGCAAGAAGCTTTCTTT.